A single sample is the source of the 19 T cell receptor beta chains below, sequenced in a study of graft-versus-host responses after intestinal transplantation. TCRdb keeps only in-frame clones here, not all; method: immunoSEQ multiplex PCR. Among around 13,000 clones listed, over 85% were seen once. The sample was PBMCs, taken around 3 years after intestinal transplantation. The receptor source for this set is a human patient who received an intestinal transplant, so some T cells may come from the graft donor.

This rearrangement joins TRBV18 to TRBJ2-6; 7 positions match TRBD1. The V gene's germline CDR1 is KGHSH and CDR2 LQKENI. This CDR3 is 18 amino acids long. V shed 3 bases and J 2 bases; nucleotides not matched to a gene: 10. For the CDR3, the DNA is TGTGCCAGCTCACCCCGGGACAGCGCTCCCACTGGGGCCAACGTCCTGACTTTC. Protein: CASSPRDSAPTGANVLTF.

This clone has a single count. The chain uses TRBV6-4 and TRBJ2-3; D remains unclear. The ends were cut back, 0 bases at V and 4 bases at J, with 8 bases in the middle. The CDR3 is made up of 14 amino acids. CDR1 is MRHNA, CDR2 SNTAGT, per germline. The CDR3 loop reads CASSDSVGADTQYF. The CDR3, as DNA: TGTGCCAGCAGTGACTCTGTCGGTGCAGATACGCAGTATTTT.

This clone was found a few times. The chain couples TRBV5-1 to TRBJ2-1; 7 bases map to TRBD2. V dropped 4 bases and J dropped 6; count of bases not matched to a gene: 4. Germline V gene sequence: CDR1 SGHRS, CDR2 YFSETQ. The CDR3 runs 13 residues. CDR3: CASSRDYTNEQFF. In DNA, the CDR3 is TGCGCCAGCAGCCGGGACTATACCAATGAGCAGTTCTTC.

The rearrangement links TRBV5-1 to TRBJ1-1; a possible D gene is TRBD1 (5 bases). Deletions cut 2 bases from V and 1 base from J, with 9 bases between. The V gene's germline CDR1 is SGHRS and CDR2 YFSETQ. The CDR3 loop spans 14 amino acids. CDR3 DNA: TGCGCCAGCAGCTTTAGGGGAGGGAACACTGAAGCTTTCTTT. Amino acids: CASSFRGGNTEAFF.

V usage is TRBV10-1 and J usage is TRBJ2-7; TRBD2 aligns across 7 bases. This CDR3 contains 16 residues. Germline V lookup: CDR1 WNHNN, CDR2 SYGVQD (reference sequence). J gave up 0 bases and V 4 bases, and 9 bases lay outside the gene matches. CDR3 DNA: TGCGCCAGCAGTGTGGGGGGGACCCAAAGCTCCTACGAGCAGTACTTC. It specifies CASSVGGTQSSYEQYF.

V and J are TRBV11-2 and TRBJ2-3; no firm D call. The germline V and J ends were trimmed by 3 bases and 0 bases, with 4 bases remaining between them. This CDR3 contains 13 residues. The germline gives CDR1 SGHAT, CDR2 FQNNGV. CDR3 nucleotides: TGTGCCAGCAGCTTGGAGAGCACAGATACGCAGTATTTT. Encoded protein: CASSLESTDTQYF.

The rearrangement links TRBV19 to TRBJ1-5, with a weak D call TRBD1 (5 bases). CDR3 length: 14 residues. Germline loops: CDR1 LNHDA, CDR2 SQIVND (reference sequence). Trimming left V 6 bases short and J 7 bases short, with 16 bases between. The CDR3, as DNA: TGTGCCAGTAGCCGGGGGACCTTCGGGCAGCCCCAGCATTTT. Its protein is CASSRGTFGQPQHF.

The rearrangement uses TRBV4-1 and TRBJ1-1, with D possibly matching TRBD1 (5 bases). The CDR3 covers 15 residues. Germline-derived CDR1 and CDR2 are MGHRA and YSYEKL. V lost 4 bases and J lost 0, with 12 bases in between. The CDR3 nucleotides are TGCGCCAGCAGCCCACCTGACAGAGTGAACACTGAAGCTTTCTTT. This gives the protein CASSPPDRVNTEAFF.

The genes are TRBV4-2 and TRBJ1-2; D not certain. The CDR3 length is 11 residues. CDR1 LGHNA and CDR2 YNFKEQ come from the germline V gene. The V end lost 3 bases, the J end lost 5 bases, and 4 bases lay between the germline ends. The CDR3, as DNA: TGTGCCAGCAGCCATGAATATGGCTACACCTTC. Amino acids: CASSHEYGYTF.

CDR3 protein: CASSLKAGGSQPQHF. The CDR3, as DNA: TGTGCCAGCAGCTTGAAGGCAGGGGGTTCACAGCCCCAGCATTTT. V is TRBV5-6 and J is TRBJ1-5; 7 bases map to TRBD1. The ends lost 1 base at V and 7 bases at J; junction bases unmatched: 8. CDR1 SGHDT and CDR2 YYEEEE come from the germline V gene. The CDR3 is 15 amino acids.

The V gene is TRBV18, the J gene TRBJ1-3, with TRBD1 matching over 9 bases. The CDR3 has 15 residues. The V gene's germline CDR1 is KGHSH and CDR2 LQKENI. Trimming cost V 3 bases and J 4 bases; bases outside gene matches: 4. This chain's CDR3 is CASSPQGQGGNTIYF. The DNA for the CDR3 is TGTGCCAGCTCACCCCAGGGACAGGGAGGAAACACCATATATTTT.

CDR3 residues: CASRVGGLQETQYF. CDR3 DNA sequence: TGTGCCAGCCGGGTTGGGGGCCTTCAAGAGACCCAGTACTTC. The chain joins TRBV6-5 to TRBJ2-5, with TRBD1 as a possible D gene (6 bases). CDR1 is MNHEY and CDR2 is SVGAGI in the germline V gene. The CDR3 runs to 14 residues. V lost 8 bases and J 2 bases, leaving 15 bases between the germline ends.

The CDR3 is CASSPLTGVYGYTF. The DNA for the CDR3 is TGCGCCAGCAGCCCCCTGACAGGGGTGTATGGCTACACCTTC. The chain uses TRBV4-1 and TRBJ1-2, with 8 bases matching TRBD1. V lost 4 bases to trimming and J lost 5 bases; unmatched junction nucleotides: 6. The CDR3 spans 14 residues. Germline assignment: CDR1 MGHRA and CDR2 YSYEKL.

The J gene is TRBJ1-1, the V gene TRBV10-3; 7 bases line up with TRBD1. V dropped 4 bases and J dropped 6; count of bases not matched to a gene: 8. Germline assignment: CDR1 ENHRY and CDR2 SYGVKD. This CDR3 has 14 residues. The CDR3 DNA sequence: TGTGCCATCAGTGCCCAGGGGGATGGGGCTGAAGCTTTCTTT. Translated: CAISAQGDGAEAFF.

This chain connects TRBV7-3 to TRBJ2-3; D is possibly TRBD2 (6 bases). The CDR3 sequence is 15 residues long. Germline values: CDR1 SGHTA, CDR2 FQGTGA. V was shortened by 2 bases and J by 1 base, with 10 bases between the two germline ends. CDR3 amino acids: CASSLLGGGTDTQYF. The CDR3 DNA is TGTGCCAGCAGCTTACTAGGCGGGGGCACAGATACGCAGTATTTT.

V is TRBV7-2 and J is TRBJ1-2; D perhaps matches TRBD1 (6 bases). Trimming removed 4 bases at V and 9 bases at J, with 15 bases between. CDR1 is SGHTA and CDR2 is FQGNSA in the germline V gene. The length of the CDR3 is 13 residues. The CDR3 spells CASSSTGLDSYTF. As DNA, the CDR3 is TGTGCCAGCAGCTCGACAGGTCTTGATAGCTACACCTTC.

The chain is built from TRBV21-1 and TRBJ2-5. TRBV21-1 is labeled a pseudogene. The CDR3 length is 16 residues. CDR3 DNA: TGTGCCAGCAGCGCCGCTTGCTACACTTTCTCTGAGACCCAGTACTTC. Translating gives CASSAACYTFSETQYF.

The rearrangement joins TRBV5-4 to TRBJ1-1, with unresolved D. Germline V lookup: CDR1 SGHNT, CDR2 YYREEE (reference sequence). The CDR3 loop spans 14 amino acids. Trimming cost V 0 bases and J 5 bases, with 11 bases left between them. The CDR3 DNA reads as TGTGCCAGCAGCTTGGACGCGGGGTGGACTGAAGCTTTCTTT. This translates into CASSLDAGWTEAFF. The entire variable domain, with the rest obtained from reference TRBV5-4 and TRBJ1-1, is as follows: ETGVTQSPTHLIKTRGQQVTLRCSSQSGHNTVSWYQQALGQGPQFIFQYYREEENGRGNFPPRFSGLQFPNYSSELNVNALELDDSALYLCASSLDAGWTEAFFGQGTRLTVV.

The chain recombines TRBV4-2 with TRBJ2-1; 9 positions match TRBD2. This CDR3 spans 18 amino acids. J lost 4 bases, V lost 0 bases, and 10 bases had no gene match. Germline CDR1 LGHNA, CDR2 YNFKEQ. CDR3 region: CASSQDLAGSRGYNEQFF. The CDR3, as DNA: TGTGCCAGCAGCCAAGATCTAGCGGGGAGTAGGGGATACAATGAGCAGTTCTTC.